The 25 T cell receptor beta chains reported below all come from one sample, sequenced in a study of blood T cell repertoires in COVID-19. This table comes from immunoSEQ multiplex PCR, and its TCRdb copy is limited to in-frame clones, with some not included. The data show around 62,000 clones, with 84% seen just once and about 10% held by the top ten. The sequencing sample was made of peripheral blood. The receptor source for this set is a man aged 45-65 years with active COVID-19.

This clone was picked up one time. The chain joins TRBV5-4 to TRBJ2-3; 9 bases align to TRBD2. Germline V gives CDR1 SGHNT, CDR2 YYREEE (reference sequence). V lost 3 bases, J lost 2 bases, and 4 bases stayed unmatched. CDR3 size: 15 residues. CDR3 sequence reads: CASSSGTSNTDTQYF. CDR3 nucleotides: TGTGCCAGCAGCTCCGGGACTAGCAACACAGATACGCAGTATTTT.

A word on this clone: Germline and junction disagree at one end, which may indicate a read error. The chain couples TRBV5-5 to TRBJ1-2; 7 nucleotides line up with TRBD1. The CDR3 has 15 amino acids. Germline loops: CDR1 SGHKS, CDR2 YYEKEE (reference sequence). The CDR3 DNA sequence: TGTGCCAGCAGCCCGACAGGGAGCGTCAACTGTGGCTACACCTTC. Translation gives CASSPTGSVNCGYTF. Supplemented by reference TRBV5-5 and TRBJ1-2, the full variable domain reads DAGVTQSPTHLIKTRGQQVTLRCSPISGHKSVSWYQQVLGQGPQFIFQYYEKEERGRGNFPDRFSARQFPNYSSELNVNALLLGDSALYLCASSPTGSVNCGYTFGSGTRLTVV.

The chain couples TRBV14 to TRBJ2-5; D is possibly TRBD1 (6 bases). The germline V gene encodes CDR1 SGHDN and CDR2 FVKESK. This CDR3 comprises 15 residues. V was cut by 0 bases and J by 7 bases, with 15 bases left in between. CDR3 protein: CASSQDNRQTGTQYF. The DNA of the CDR3 is TGTGCCAGCAGCCAAGATAATCGACAGACAGGGACCCAGTACTTC.

The chain couples TRBV27 to TRBJ1-6, with a weak D call TRBD1 (5 bases). Germline-derived CDR1 and CDR2 are MNHEY and SMNVEV (reference sequence). Trimming stripped 4 bases from V and 9 bases from J, with 13 bases between. The CDR3 sequence is 14 residues long. CDR3 DNA sequence: TGTGCCAGCAGTTCCCGGGACTTTGCTTCACCCCTCCACTTT. Protein: CASSSRDFASPLHF.

V and J are TRBV30 and TRBJ1-1; the D gene is possibly TRBD1 (5 bases). Germline V CDR1 and CDR2: GTSNPN, SVGIG (reference sequence). Trimming cost V 0 bases and J 11 bases, with 16 bases left between them. The CDR3 is made up of 13 amino acids. For the CDR3, the DNA is TGTGCCTGGAGTGTGGCGGGACCCCAGGGTGCTTTCTTT. As protein: CAWSVAGPQGAFF.

The rearrangement links TRBV20-1 to TRBJ1-5, with D uncertain. This CDR3 contains 13 residues. Germline-derived CDR1 and CDR2 are DFQATT and SNEGSKA (reference sequence). V lost 3 bases to trimming and J lost 2 bases, with 8 bases between them. CDR3 DNA sequence: TGCAGTGCTAGTGGGCTCGGCAATCAGCCCCAGCATTTT. Protein sequence: CSASGLGNQPQHF.

The count of this clone is one. V is TRBV19 and J is TRBJ2-1; tentatively, D is TRBD2 (6 bases). The ends were cut back, 1 base at V and 4 bases at J, with 17 bases in the middle. CDR1 is LNHDA and CDR2 is SQIVND in the germline V gene (reference sequence). There are 17 residues in the CDR3. The CDR3 nucleotides are TGTGCCAGTAGTATAGGCCTGGGATTGCGGGAATACAATGAGCAGTTCTTC. Translation gives CASSIGLGLREYNEQFF.

CDR3 sequence reads: CASSLALAGGISDEQYF. Written as DNA, the CDR3 is TGCGCCAGCAGCTTGGCCCTAGCGGGAGGGATCAGCGACGAGCAGTACTTC. The chain recombines TRBV5-1 with TRBJ2-7; 12 nucleotides line up with TRBD2. Trimming at V came to 0 bases and at J to 5 bases, leaving 9 bases not matched to a gene. The V gene's germline CDR1 is SGHRS and CDR2 YFSETQ. CDR3 length equals 17 residues.

The V gene is TRBV5-1, the J gene TRBJ1-5; 8 bases map to TRBD1. Germline V CDR1 and CDR2: SGHRS, YFSETQ. The length of the CDR3 is 13 residues. With 4 bases clipped from V and 10 bases from J, the junction kept 7 bases outside the gene matches. The CDR3 nucleotides read TGCGCCAGCAGCCAGGACAGGGAACAACCCCAGCATTTT. Translation: CASSQDREQPQHF.

V gene TRBV5-1 combines with J gene TRBJ2-2; D is unresolved. Germline-derived CDR1 and CDR2 are SGHRS and YFSETQ. CDR3 length: 15 amino acids. Trimming shortened V by 0 bases and J by 4 bases, and 10 bases separated the two germline ends. CDR3 region: CASSLDSFFTGELFF. The DNA of the CDR3 is TGCGCCAGCAGCTTGGACAGTTTTTTCACCGGGGAGCTGTTTTTT.

With respect to this clone: The junction does not match germline at one end; this may be a read error. This rearrangement joins TRBV10-3 to TRBJ2-1, with 11 nucleotides matching TRBD2. CDR1 ENHRY and CDR2 SYGVKD come from the germline V gene. This CDR3 region has 14 residues. CDR3 sequence (DNA): TGTGCCTTCAGTATGACTAGCGGGGCAAATGAGCAGTTCTTC. It codes for CAFSMTSGANEQFF.

This rearrangement joins TRBV5-1 to TRBJ1-2; 7 bases align to TRBD1. V shed 1 base and J 4 bases; nucleotides not matched to a gene: 10. This CDR3 comprises 16 residues. Germline values: CDR1 SGHRS, CDR2 YFSETQ. CDR3 protein: CASSLSQTGTVYGYTF. CDR3 nucleotide sequence: TGCGCCAGCAGCTTGTCCCAGACCGGGACAGTCTATGGCTACACCTTC.

The chain uses TRBV2 and TRBJ2-3; TRBD2 matches 10 bases. This CDR3 is 13 amino acids long. V lost 7 bases and J lost 5; bases outside the gene matches: 3. Germline V lookup: CDR1 SNHLY, CDR2 FYNNEI. CDR3 coding DNA: TGTGCCAGCAACCAGCGGGGGGGAGATACGCAGTATTTT. Protein product: CASNQRGGDTQYF.

This clone was counted once. The J gene is TRBJ2-7, the V gene TRBV19, with D unclear. The CDR3 is 11 amino acids. Germline V gene data show CDR1 as LNHDA and CDR2 as SQIVND (reference sequence). The ends were cut back, 3 bases at V and 3 bases at J, with 3 bases in the middle. In nucleotides, the CDR3 is TGTGCCAGTAGTATCAACTACGAGCAGTACTTC. Its protein is CASSINYEQYF.

This clone was observed a few times. V usage is TRBV6-2 or TRBV6-3 and J usage is TRBJ2-5, with 10 bases identical to TRBD2. The CDR3 runs 15 residues. J gave up 4 bases and V 6 bases, and 8 bases lay outside the gene matches. In germline, CDR1 is MNHEY, CDR2 SVGEGT. CDR3 sequence: CASSPPSGGTETQYF. Here the CDR3 DNA reads TGTGCCAGCAGCCCGCCTAGCGGGGGAACAGAGACCCAGTACTTC.

The chain links TRBV4-1 to TRBJ2-1; a possible D gene is TRBD1 (5 bases). Germline loops: CDR1 MGHRA, CDR2 YSYEKL. There are 13 residues in the CDR3. The ends were cut back, 0 bases at V and 9 bases at J, with 9 bases in the middle. CDR3 amino acids: CASSQDGAREQFF. Written as DNA, the CDR3 is TGCGCCAGCAGCCAAGATGGGGCCCGTGAGCAGTTCTTC.

This clone is a singleton in its sample. The chain employs TRBV7-6 and TRBJ2-5, with 15 bases identical to TRBD2. CDR1 is SGHVS, CDR2 FNYEAQ, per germline. The ends lost 2 bases at V and 1 base at J; junction bases unmatched: 2. The CDR3 sequence is 17 residues long. CDR3 sequence: CASSLQGLAGGQETQYF. The CDR3 region has the DNA TGTGCCAGCAGCTTACAGGGACTAGCGGGAGGCCAAGAGACCCAGTACTTC.

This sequence joins TRBV5-4 and TRBJ2-2; a weak D match, TRBD1 (7 bases). Germline V gene lookup returns CDR1 SGHNT and CDR2 YYREEE (reference sequence). CDR3 length equals 15 residues. V was cut by 2 bases and J by 5 bases, with 13 bases left in between. DNA for the CDR3: TGTGCCAGCAGCTTTGGAGGGACAGCTACCGGGGAGCTGTTTTTT. Translated: CASSFGGTATGELFF.

The V and J genes are TRBV27 and TRBJ2-6; D not resolved. CDR1 MNHEY and CDR2 SMNVEV come from the germline V gene (reference sequence). This CDR3 is 15 amino acids long. With 3 bases removed from V and 5 bases from J, the gap between germline ends came to 11 bases. Here the CDR3 DNA reads TGTGCCAGCAGTTTGTTCGGCGGCAGGGCCAACGTCCTGACTTTC. Its protein product is CASSLFGGRANVLTF.

J is TRBJ1-4 and V is TRBV11-2; D is unresolved. V lost 1 base and J lost 13, with 13 bases in between. Germline V gene data show CDR1 as SGHAT and CDR2 as FQNNGV. CDR3 length: 13 residues. CDR3 nucleotide sequence: TGTGCCAGCAGCTTAGGGAAGGCCTGGGCACTGTTTTTT. Translation gives CASSLGKAWALFF.

This clone was seen a handful of times. J is TRBJ2-7 and V is TRBV3-1 (or the pseudogene TRBV3-2); 8 bases are shared with TRBD1. Germline V CDR1 and CDR2: LGHDT, YNNKEL (reference sequence). J lost 3 bases, V lost 4 bases, and 2 bases had no gene match. The CDR3 covers 13 residues. The CDR3 DNA reads TGTGCCAGCAGCCCCGACAGGGGCTACGAGCAGTACTTC. Its protein is CASSPDRGYEQYF.

The rearrangement uses TRBV10-3 and TRBJ2-5, with 8 bases matching TRBD1. The V and J ends lost 4 bases and 5 bases, in that order; junction bases with no gene match: 0. In germline, CDR1 is ENHRY, CDR2 SYGVKD. This CDR3 region has 12 residues. As DNA, the CDR3 is TGTGCCATCAGTGGGACAGGGGAGACCCAGTACTTC. Its translation: CAISGTGETQYF.

V and J are TRBV5-1 and TRBJ2-7, with 11 bases aligning to TRBD1. V lost 2 bases to trimming and J lost 6 bases; unmatched junction nucleotides: 7. The CDR3 runs to 15 residues. Germline V lookup: CDR1 SGHRS, CDR2 YFSETQ. The CDR3 sequence is CASSFSGQGVGEQYF. CDR3 bases: TGCGCCAGCAGCTTCTCGGGACAGGGGGTCGGCGAGCAGTACTTC. Full variable domain (outside the CDR3, taken from reference TRBV5-1 and TRBJ2-7): KAGVTQTPRYLIKTRGQQVTLSCSPISGHRSVSWYQQTPGQGLQFLFEYFSETQRNKGNFPGRFSGRQFSNSRSEMNVSTLELGDSALYLCASSFSGQGVGEQYFGPGTRLTVT.

The chain's CDR3 is CASSEARSNTEAFF. CDR3 in DNA: TGTGCCAGCAGTGAAGCGCGAAGTAACACTGAAGCTTTCTTT. The chain joins TRBV2 to TRBJ1-1; unclear D gene. V was shortened by 0 bases and J by 2 bases, with 7 bases between the two germline ends. Germline CDR1 is SNHLY and CDR2 is FYNNEI. The CDR3 is 14 residues long.

The chain combines TRBV13 with TRBJ1-2; weak D call: TRBD1 (5 bases). Germline CDR1 PRHDT, CDR2 FYEKMQ (reference sequence). The CDR3 totals 15 residues. Trimming cost V 4 bases and J 4 bases, with 16 bases left between them. CDR3 bases: TGTGCCAGCAGCTCGCGGGGGGAGGTGTTCTATGGCTACACCTTC. Translated, it gives CASSSRGEVFYGYTF.